This T cell receptor (beta chain) was found in a study of beta chain features in type 1 diabetes (dated by TCRdb to about 2018). For the study in its entirety: No differences in mean age, gender distribution, total cell number or subset yield were found between patients and healthy donors. Across all samples, around 100 million sorted cells were examined, and cell number per subset correlated strongly with RNA yield. In the study, TCRB repertoires of sorted circulating CD4+ T cell subsets from recently diagnosed type 1 diabetes patients were compared with those of matched healthy donors. Regulatory and stem cell-like memory subsets were isolated from only 8 patients and roughly 8 healthy donors, whereas naive and central memory subsets came from all 28 donors. General findings and caveats noted by the study authors: Because cDNA was sequenced instead of genomic DNA, highly expressing activated cells could be over-represented, though the groups showed no difference in activation or CD3 levels. Naive, central memory and regulatory TCRB repertoires appeared to be more similar among patients than among healthy donors. A moderate but significant shortening of TCRB CDR3 length was observed in type 1 diabetes patients in all four CD4+ subsets. Because small numbers of individuals were included in the HLA sub-analyses, any influence of HLA type on TCRB rearrangement was left unresolved. At VDJ recombination sites, patients with type 1 diabetes made fewer insertions and deleted more nucleotides, a pattern implying thymic rearrangement abnormalities. Shorter templates might be favored by PCR, yet because patient and control samples were amplified and corrected together, any such skew would affect both groups equally.

Inclusive of the bounding cysteine and phenylalanine, the CDR3 is 15 residues long. The entry retains the CDR3 DNA only, 45 bases that are in frame from base 1. As encoded in the germline V gene, CDR1 is LGHNA while CDR2 is YSLEER. Relative to germline, V is 0 bases shorter and J is 4 bases shorter, with 10 bases between their ends. The entire isolated RNA was reverse transcribed using the High Capacity cDNA Reverse Transcription Kit, and thus expressed TCRB transcripts were sequenced. Deep immunoSEQ sequencing was performed on naive, central memory and regulatory T cell samples, with an average of around 3.5 million total reads per sample. After sorted cells were lysed in RLT buffer, RNA was extracted with DNase-treated RNeasy Micro or Mini kits, with the choice depending on cell number. To prevent cross-contamination, each cell subset was processed individually, whereas patient and healthy donor samples were processed jointly. The immunoSEQ multiplex PCR was used to amplify TCRB sequences from cDNA, yielding 87-bp fragments that span the CDR3 region. Sequencing of the amplicons was done on the Illumina HiSeq platform. On the study's bioinformatics: Synthetic template baselines were used to correct PCR bias computationally, reads within Hamming distance 2 were collapsed, and singletons that could not be merged were discarded. Reads were aligned against IMGT so that V, D and J genes, CDR3 length and insertions or deletions at six rearrangement sites could be assigned. Within each subset, clonotype counts were normalized to sorted cell number, after which true diversity and Gini coefficients were computed with the tcR R package. The overlap coefficient, calculated on TCRB nucleotide sequences, was used to quantify repertoire sharing. Out-of-frame TCRB sequences from naive cells were analyzed to stand in for the pre-selection repertoire. The table comes from immuneACCESS by way of TCRdb, which keeps in-frame sequences with V and J called. Part of the clones is missing from these tables; in studies checked, under half for an unresolved V gene and the rest for unknown reasons. V and J calls and clone size follow that table, whereas D and trimming were derived from the DNA. The sample table contains 300,000 or so clones; only one count was recorded for 13% of them. The ten largest make up 0.015% of the sample.

Concerning this clone itself: Its antigen is unknown. No quality values exist for individual bases; no much larger clone is one base distant.

Each donor gave one peripheral blood draw, approximately 100 mL on average, collected into heparinised tubes. Naive, central memory, regulatory and stem cell-like memory CD4+ T cells were sorted on a BD FACSAria II using a panel including CD45RO, CCR7, CD25, CD127, CD95 and CD27. A purity above 95% was achieved for all sorted populations. PBMCs were separated immediately by Lymphoprep density gradient centrifugation and were stained directly, without being cultured. So that batch effects would be minimized, each experiment stained and sorted samples in pairs, pairing one healthy donor with one patient.

The material sequenced was naive CD4+ T cells from blood. In the paper's terms, the cell subset or site label means: true naive CD4+ T cells. This sequence uses TRBV4-3 and TRBJ1-5, and TRBD1 may be the D gene, going by 5 matching bases. The TCR originated in a woman between 18 and 29 years old with type 1 diabetes. The nucleotide sequence is TGCGCCAGCAGCCAAGACGACAGAACTAATCAGCCCCAGCATTTT. Translated, this gives CASSQDDRTNQPQHF.